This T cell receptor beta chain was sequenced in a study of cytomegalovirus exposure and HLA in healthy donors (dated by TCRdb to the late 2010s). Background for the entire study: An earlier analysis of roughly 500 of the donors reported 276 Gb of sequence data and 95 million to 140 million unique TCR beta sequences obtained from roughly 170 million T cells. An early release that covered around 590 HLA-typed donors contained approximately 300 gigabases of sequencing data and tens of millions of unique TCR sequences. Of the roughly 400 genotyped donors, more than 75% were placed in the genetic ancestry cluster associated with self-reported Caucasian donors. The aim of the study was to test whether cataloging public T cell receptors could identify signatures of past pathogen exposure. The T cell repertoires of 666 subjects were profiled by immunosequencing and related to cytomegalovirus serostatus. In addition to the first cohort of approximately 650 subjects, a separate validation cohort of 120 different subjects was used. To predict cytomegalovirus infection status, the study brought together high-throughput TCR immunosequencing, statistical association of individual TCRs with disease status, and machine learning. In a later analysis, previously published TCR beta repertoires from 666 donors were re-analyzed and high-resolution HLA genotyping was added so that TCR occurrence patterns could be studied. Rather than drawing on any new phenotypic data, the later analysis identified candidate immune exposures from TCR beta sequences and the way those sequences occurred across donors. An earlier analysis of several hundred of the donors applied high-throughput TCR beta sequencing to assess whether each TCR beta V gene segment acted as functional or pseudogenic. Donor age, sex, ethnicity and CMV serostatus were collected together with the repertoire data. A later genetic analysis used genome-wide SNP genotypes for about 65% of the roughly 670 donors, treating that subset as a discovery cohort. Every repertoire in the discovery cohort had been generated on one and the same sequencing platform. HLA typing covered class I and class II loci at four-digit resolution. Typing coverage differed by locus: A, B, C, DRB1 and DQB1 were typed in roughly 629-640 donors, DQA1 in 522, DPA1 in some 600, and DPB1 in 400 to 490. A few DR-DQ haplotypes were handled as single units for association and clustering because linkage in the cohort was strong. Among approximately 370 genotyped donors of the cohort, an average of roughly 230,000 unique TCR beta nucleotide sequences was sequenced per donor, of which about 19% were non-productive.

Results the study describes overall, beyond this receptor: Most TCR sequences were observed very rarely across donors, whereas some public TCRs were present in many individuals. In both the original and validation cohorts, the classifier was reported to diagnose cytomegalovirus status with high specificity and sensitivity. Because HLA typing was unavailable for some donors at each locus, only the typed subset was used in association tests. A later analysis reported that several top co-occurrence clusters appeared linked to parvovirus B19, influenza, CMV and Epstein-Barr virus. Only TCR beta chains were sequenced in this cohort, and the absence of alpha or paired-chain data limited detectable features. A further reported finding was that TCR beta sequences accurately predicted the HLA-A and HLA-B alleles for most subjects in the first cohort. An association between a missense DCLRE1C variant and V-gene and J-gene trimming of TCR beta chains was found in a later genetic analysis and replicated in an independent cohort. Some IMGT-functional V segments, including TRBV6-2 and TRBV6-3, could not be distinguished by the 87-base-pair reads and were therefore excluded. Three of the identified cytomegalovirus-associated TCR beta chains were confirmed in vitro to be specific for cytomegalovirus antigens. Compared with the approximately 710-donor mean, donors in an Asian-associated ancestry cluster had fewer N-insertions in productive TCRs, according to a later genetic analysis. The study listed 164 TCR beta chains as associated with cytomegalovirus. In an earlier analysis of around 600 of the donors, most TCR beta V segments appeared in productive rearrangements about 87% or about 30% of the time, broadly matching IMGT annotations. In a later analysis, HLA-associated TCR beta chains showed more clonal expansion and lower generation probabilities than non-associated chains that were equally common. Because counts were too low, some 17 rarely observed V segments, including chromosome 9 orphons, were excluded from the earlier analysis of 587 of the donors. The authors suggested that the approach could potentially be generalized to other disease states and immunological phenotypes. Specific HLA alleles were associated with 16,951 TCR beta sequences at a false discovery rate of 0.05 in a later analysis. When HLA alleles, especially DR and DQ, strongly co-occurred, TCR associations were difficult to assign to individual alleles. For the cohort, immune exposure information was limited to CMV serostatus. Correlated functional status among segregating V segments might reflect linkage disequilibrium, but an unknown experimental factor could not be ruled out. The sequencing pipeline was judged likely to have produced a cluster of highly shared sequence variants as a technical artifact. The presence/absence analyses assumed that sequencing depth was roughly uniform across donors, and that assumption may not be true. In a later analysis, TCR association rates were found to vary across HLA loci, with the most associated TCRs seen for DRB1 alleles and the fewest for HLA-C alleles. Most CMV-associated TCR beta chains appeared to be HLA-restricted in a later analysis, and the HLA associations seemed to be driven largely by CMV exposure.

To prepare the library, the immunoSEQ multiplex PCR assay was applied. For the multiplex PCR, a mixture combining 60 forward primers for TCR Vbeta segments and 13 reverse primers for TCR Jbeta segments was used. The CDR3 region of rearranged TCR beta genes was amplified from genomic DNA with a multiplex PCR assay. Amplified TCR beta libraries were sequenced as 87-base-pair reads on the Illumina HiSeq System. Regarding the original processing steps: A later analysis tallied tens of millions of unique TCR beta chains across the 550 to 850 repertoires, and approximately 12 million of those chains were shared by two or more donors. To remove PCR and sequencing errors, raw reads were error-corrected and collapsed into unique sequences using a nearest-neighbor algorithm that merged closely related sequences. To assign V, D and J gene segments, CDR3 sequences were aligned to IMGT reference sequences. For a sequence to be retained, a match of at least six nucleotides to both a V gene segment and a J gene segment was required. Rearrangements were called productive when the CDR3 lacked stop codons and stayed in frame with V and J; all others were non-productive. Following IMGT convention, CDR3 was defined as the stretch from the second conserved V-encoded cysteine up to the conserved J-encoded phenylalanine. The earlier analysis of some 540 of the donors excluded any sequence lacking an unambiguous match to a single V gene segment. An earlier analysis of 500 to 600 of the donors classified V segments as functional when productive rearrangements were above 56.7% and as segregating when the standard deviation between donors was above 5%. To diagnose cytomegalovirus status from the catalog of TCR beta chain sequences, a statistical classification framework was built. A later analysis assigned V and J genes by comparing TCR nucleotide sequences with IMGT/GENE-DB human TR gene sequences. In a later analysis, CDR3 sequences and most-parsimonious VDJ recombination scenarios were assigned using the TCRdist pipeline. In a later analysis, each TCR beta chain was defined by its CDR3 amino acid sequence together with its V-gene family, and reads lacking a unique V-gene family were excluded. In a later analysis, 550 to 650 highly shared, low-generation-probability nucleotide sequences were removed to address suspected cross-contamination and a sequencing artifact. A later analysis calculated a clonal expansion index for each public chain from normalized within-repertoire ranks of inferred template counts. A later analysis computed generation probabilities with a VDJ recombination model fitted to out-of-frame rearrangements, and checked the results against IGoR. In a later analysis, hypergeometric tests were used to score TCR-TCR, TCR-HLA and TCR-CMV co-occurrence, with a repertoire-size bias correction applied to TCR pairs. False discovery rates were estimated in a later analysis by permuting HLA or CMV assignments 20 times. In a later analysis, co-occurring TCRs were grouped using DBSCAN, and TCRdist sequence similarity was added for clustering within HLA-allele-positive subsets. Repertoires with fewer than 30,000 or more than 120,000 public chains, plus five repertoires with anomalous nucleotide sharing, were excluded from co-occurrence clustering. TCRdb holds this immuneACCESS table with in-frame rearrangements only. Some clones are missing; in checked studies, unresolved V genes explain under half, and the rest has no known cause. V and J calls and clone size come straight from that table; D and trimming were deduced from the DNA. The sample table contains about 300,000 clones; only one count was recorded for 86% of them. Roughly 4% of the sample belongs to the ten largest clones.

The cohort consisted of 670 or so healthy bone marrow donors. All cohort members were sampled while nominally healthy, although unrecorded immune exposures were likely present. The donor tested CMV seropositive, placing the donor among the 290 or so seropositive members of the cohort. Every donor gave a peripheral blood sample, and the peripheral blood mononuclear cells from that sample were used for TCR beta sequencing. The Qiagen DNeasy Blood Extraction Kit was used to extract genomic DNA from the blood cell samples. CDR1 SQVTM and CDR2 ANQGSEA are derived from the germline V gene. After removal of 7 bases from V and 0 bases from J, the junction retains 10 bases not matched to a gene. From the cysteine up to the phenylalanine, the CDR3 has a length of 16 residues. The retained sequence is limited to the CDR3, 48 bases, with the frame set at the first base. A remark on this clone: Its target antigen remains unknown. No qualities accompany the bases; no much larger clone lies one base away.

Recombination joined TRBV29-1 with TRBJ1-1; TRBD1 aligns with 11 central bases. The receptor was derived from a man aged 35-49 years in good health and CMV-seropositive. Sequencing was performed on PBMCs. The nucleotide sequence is TGCAGCGCCCGGGACAGGGGGGGTCTTTTGAACACTGAAGCTTTCTTT. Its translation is CSARDRGGLLNTEAFF.